The clone carrying this TCR beta chain showed up many times. What it recognizes is unknown. The germline CDR1 and CDR2 sequences are LNHDA and SQIVND (reference sequence). CDR3 size: 15 residues. V was cut by 3 bases and J by 5 bases, with 13 bases left in between. The entirety of the isolated RNA underwent reverse transcription, so expressed TCRB transcripts were sequenced. Sequenced by immunoSEQ multiplex PCR; TCRdb stores in-frame clones only, minus some. Here the sample spans about 160,000 clones, 7.8% being singletons. This record belongs to a study of beta chain features in type 1 diabetes. Study in general: The patients were much like the healthy donors in age, gender and cell yields.

General study points: There was a possibility that cDNA sequencing over-represented cells with high TCR expression. In every one of the four CD4+ subsets, TCRB CDR3s were moderately but significantly shorter in Type 1 diabetes patients.

The material sequenced was central memory CD4+ T cells from blood. This receptor was taken from a woman in her forties with type 1 diabetes. The V call is TRBV19, the J call TRBJ1-4; no firm D call. The CDR3 DNA follows: TGTGCCAGTAGTATGGGCAGGATGATCAATGAAAAACTGTTTTTT. Translated, it gives CASSMGRMINEKLFF.